This TCR beta chain was profiled in a study of shared clonotypes between healthy human individuals. As concerns this clone: This sample also contains other DNA sequences that code for the same CDR3.

Germline-derived CDR1 and CDR2 are SGHAT and FQNNGV. The V end was cut by 1 base, the J end by 1 base, with 8 bases between. This CDR3 has 14 residues. Sequencing was performed with immunoSEQ multiplex PCR; in TCRdb, only in-frame clones are kept and a portion is missing. Of 600,000 to 700,000 clones in the sample, around 73% were seen once. Material for sequencing was memory CD4+ T cells sorted from blood. The subset: CD45RA-negative fraction. V is TRBV11-2 and J is TRBJ2-7; D ambiguous. The receptor was derived from a woman aged 30 to 39 in good health. The CDR3 reads CASSLVPSSYEQYF. In DNA, the CDR3 is TGTGCCAGCAGCTTAGTTCCTAGTTCCTACGAGCAGTACTTC. The variable domain in full, with the rest retrieved from reference TRBV11-2 and TRBJ2-7, is EAGVAQSPRYKIIEKRQSVAFWCNPISGHATLYWYQQILGQGPKLLIQFQNNGVVDDSQLPKDRFSAERLKGVDSTLKIQPAKLEDSAVYLCASSLVPSSYEQYFGPGTRLTVT.